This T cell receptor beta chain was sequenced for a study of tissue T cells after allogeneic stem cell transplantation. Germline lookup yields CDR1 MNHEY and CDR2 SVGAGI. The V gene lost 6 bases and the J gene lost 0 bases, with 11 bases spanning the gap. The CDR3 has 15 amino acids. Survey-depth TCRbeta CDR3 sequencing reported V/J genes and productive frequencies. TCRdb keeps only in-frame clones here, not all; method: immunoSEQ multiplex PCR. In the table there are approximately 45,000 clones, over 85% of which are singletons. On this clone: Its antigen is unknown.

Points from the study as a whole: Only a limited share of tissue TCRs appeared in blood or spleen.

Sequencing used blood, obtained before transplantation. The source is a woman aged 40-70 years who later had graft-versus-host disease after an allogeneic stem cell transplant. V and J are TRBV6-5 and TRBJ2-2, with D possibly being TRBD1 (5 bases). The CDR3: CASSATATNTGELFF. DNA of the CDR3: TGTGCCAGCAGCGCGACAGCTACGAACACCGGGGAGCTGTTTTTT.